This TCR beta chain is from a study of shared clonotypes between healthy human individuals. The study, taken as a whole, reports: Naive subsets usually exceeded memory subsets in estimated richness.

TCRdb keeps only in-frame clones here, not all; method: immunoSEQ multiplex PCR. The sample lists more than 2 million clones, 93% seen once, with 1.5% to 2% in the top ten. Details on this clone: Its target is not known.

Looked up from germline, CDR1 is SEHNR and CDR2 is FQNEAQ (reference sequence). Trimming removed 5 bases at V and 6 bases at J, with 19 bases between. This CDR3 contains 15 residues. Selected positively for CCR7 and CD45RO-negative, naive CD8 cells excluded terminally differentiated effector memory CD45RA+ cells. This clonotype was obtained from a man in his late teens or twenties in good health. Some clones in this sample may be carry-over from other donors' samples. Specimen: naive CD8+ T cells from PBMCs. The chain recombines TRBV7-9 with TRBJ1-2; D is perhaps TRBD1 (6 bases). CDR3 coding DNA: TGTGCCAGCAGCCAAACGGACAGTAGGGAAGATGGCTACACCTTC. It specifies CASSQTDSREDGYTF.